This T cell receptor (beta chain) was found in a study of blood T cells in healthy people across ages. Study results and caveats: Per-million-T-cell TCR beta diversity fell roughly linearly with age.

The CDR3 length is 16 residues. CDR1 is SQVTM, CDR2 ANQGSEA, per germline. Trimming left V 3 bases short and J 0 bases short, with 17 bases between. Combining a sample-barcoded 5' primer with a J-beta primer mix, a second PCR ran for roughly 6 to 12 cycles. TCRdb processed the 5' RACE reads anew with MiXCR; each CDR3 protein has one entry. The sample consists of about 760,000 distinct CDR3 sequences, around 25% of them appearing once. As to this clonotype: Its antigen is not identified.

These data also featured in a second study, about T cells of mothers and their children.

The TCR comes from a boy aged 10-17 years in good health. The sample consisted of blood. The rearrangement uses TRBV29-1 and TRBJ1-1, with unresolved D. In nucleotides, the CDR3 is TGCAGCGTTGATCCTCTCTCAAGCCGGGTGAACACTGAAGCTTTCTTT. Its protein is CSVDPLSSRVNTEAFF.